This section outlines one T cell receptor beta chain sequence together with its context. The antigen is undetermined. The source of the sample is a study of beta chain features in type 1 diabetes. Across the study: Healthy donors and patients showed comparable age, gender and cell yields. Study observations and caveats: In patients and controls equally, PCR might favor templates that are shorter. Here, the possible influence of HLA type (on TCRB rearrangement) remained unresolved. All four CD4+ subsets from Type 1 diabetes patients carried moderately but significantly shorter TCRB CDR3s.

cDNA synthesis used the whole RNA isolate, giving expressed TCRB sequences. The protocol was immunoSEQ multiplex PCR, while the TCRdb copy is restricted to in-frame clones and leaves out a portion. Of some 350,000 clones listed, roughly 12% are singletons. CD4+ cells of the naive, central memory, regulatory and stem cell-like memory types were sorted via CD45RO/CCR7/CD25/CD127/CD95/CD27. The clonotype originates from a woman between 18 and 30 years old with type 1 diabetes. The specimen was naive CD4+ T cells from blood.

CDR3 region: CASSHGQGNTEAFF. The CDR3 DNA reads as TGTGCCAGCAGTCATGGACAGGGGAACACTGAAGCTTTCTTT. This chain connects TRBV2 to TRBJ1-1; TRBD1 aligns across 8 bases. Germline assignment: CDR1 SNHLY and CDR2 FYNNEI. V was pared by 5 bases and J by 1 base, with 3 bases of the junction left unmatched. The CDR3 is 14 residues long.